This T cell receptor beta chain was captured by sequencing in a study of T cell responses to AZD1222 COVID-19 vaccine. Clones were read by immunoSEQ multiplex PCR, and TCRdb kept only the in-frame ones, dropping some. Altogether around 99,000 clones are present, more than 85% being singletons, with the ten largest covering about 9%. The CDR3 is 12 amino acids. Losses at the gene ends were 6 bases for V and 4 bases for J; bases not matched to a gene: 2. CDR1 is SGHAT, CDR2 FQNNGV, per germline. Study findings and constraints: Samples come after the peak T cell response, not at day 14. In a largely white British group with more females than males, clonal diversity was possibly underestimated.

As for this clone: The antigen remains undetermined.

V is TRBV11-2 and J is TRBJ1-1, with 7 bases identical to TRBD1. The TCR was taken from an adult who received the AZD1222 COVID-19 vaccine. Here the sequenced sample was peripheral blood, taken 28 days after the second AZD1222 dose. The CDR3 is CASRGTATEAFF. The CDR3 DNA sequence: TGTGCCAGCAGGGGGACAGCCACTGAAGCTTTCTTT.